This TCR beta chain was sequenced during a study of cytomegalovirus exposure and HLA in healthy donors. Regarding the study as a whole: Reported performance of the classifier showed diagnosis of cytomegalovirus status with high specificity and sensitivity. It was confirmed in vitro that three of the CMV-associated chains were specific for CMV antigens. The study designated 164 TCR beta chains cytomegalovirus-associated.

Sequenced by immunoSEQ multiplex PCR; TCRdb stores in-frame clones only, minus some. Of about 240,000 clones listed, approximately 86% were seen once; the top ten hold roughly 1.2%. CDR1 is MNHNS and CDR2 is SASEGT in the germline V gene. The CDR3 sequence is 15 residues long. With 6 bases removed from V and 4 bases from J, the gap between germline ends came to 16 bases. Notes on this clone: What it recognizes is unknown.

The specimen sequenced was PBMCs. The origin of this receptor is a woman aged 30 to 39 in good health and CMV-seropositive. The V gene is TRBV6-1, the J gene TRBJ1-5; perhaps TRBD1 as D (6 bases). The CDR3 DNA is TGTGCCAGCAGCCCCTGGGGCCAGGGGAATCAGCCCCAGCATTTT. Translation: CASSPWGQGNQPQHF.